These T cell receptor beta chains were read from a single sample in a study of CD8+ T cells in alopecia areata. Method: immunoSEQ multiplex PCR; TCRdb's copy keeps in-frame clones and lacks some. The table records approximately 180,000 clones, roughly three fifths of them present only once. The material sequenced was CD4+ T cells sorted from blood, taken at roughly week 49, from a patient treated with tofacitinib. All receptors come from a human donor with alopecia areata. CDR3s leave out the opening cysteine and the closing phenylalanine or tryptophan. Each record gives: V gene, CDR3 protein.

>TRBV29-1
SVVGSGATNSPLH
>TRBV30
AWSVLGTGNEQF
>TRBV7-2
ASSLSGYGYT
>TRBV27
ASSPAGTEAF
>TRBV5-1
ASSLEIRGTADTQY
>TRBV30
AWSTYLGTGGYNEQF
>TRBV19
ASSFQGESNQPQH
>TRBV30
AWSTSTGELF
>TRBV27
ASSFSGAGANVLT
>TRBV29-1
SVPRMGTGIYGYT
>TRBV5-6
ASSLSPREGEQY